The rows below give T cell receptor beta chains drawn from one sample of a study of blood T cell repertoires in COVID-19. Libraries were prepared by immunoSEQ multiplex PCR; TCRdb keeps only in-frame clonotypes and omits some of them. This sample carries approximately 150,000 clones, roughly 86% of them seen once, and the ten largest clones take 15%. The sequencing input was peripheral blood. These receptors were taken from a human donor with acute or convalescent COVID-19. The donor label of this sample is uncertain. CDR3s include the opening cysteine and the closing phenylalanine or tryptophan.

V gene,J gene,CDR3 protein
TRBV27,TRBJ2-2,CASSPRISLELTGELFF
TRBV5-1,TRBJ2-5,CASSFGTSGEKETQYF
TRBV6-6,TRBJ1-4,CASSLGQGVNEKLFF
TRBV25-1,TRBJ1-6,CASSEYGHQRRPLHF
TRBV6-5,TRBJ1-1,CASSYSGASTEAFF
TRBV21-1,TRBJ2-7,CASSRRQGPSYEQYF
TRBV7-2,TRBJ1-3,CASSLNIGGSGNTIYF
TRBV18,TRBJ1-1,CASSQDRETEAFF
TRBV6-5,TRBJ1-6,CASTPGGLNSPLHF
TRBV7-9,TRBJ2-3,CASSLGGSADTQYF
TRBV11-2,TRBJ2-7,CASSLGGHLAAEQYF
TRBV6-5,TRBJ1-2,CASSPTPGGYNGYTF
TRBV20-1,TRBJ1-4,CSASQGGAENEKLFF
TRBV7-6,TRBJ1-3,CASSPASAGNTIYF
TRBV25-1,TRBJ1-2,CASSGPRGRNYYGYTF
TRBV11-2,TRBJ1-2,CASSLDQHLAGDNGYTF
TRBV6-5,TRBJ1-6,CASTRGQANSPLHF
TRBV6-2/TRBV6-3,TRBJ1-2,CASSPRGYGYTF
TRBV12-2,TRBJ1-1,CASRLARQGVEPRKNTEAFF
TRBV5-6,TRBJ2-1,CASSLVRGGNEQFF
TRBV6-1,TRBJ1-6,CASSERGISPLHF
TRBV7-2,TRBJ1-2,CASSLVLGQGYGYTF
TRBV19,TRBJ1-2,CASSTLTVYGYTF
TRBV4-1,TRBJ1-5,CASSQAETVLNQPQHF
TRBV30,TRBJ1-2,CAWRFWTGNYGYTF
TRBV5-1,TRBJ1-1,CASSLETGYVTEAFF
TRBV5-1,TRBJ1-5,CASSPDRGDQPQHF
TRBV7-2,TRBJ1-4,CASSFTTNEKLFF
TRBV27,TRBJ1-5,CASSLDGGRWQPQHF
TRBV2,TRBJ2-6,CASIAGLGGAGANVLTF
TRBV6-6,TRBJ2-3,CASQAGLAGGFDTQYF
TRBV5-1,TRBJ1-1,CASSLTGDEAFF
TRBV12-5,TRBJ2-6,CASGADREPGANVLTF
TRBV5-1,TRBJ1-1,CASSLTGAPDTEAFF
TRBV30,TRBJ2-1,CAWSATGQQFF
TRBV19,TRBJ2-5,CASRDSKETQYF
TRBV27,TRBJ2-5,CASSFRGLAGETQYF
TRBV6-5,TRBJ2-2,CASSRRDRVTGELFF
TRBV6-5,TRBJ2-1,CASTSGVHSYNEQFF
TRBV2,TRBJ1-5,CASSGVGEVQHF
TRBV4-2,TRBJ1-4,CASSQDAGSDEKLFF
TRBV11-2,TRBJ2-1,CASSLSGGSSYNEQFF
TRBV19,TRBJ2-3,CASSIYRESGDTQYF
TRBV12-3/TRBV12-4,TRBJ1-2,CASSLQGILGYTF
TRBV7-6,TRBJ2-5,CASSLAGGPEETQYF
TRBV5-6,TRBJ1-1,CASSLRTGVPEAFF
TRBV5-5,TRBJ2-7,CASSADRGYTYEQYF
TRBV6-6,TRBJ2-7,CASAQASGAYEQYF
TRBV5-1,TRBJ1-2,CASSHTTGPPIYGYTF
TRBV14,TRBJ1-4,CASSQVTGGPEKLFF
TRBV2,TRBJ1-5,CASSATDQPQHF
TRBV11-2,TRBJ1-2,CASSLEGGYGYTF